What follows are 14 T cell receptor beta chains derived from one specimen sequenced in a study of T-cell memory formation after mild COVID-19. Each CDR3 protein is one row after TCRdb ran MiXCR on the 5' RACE reads. There are 350,000 to 450,000 distinct CDR3 sequences in the sample; 20% occur only once, and around 9.2% lies in the top ten. Sequenced: PBMCs or a T cell subset sorted from them (not recorded which). These receptors were taken from an adult woman who had mild COVID-19 (a few samples of this study predate the infection). Cell type and time point are not known.

The V gene is TRBV7-9, the J gene TRBJ2-5; 7 positions match TRBD2. V gave up 6 bases and J gave up 4 bases; unmatched junction bases: 14. The CDR3 has 16 amino acids. Germline values: CDR1 SEHNR, CDR2 FQNEAQ (reference sequence). CDR3 DNA sequence: TGTGCCAGCAGACCCCTGAGCGGGGTCTCGGGAGAGACCCAGTACTTC. Residues: CASRPLSGVSGETQYF.

The chain carries TRBV7-9 and TRBJ2-4; D is tentatively TRBD1 or TRBD2 (5 bases each). This CDR3 comprises 14 residues. V was pared by 5 bases and J by 3 bases, with 11 bases between. CDR1 SEHNR and CDR2 FQNEAQ come from the germline V gene (reference sequence). The CDR3 sequence is CASSPPGGKNIQYF. The CDR3 DNA reads TGTGCCAGCAGCCCGCCTGGGGGCAAAAACATTCAGTACTTC.

The chain employs TRBV5-1 and TRBJ2-3; 11 bases align to TRBD2. CDR1 is SGHRS, CDR2 YFSETQ, per germline. CDR3 length equals 15 residues. Losses at the gene ends were 3 bases for V and 6 bases for J; bases not matched to a gene: 6. The CDR3, as DNA: TGCGCCAGCAGCTCCTTAGCGGGAGGGGGTGATACGCAGTATTTT. Translation gives CASSSLAGGGDTQYF.

The chain has TRBV20-1 and TRBJ1-6; 9 bases map to TRBD1. The CDR3 runs 15 residues. J lost 10 bases, V lost 4 bases, and 11 bases had no gene match. CDR1 DFQATT and CDR2 SNEGSKA come from the germline V gene (reference sequence). CDR3 sequence reads: CSATGDRVSGSPLHF. In DNA, the CDR3 is TGCAGTGCTACGGGGGACAGGGTTTCAGGGTCACCCCTCCACTTT.

The chain combines TRBV30 with TRBJ2-4; the D is unclear. The germline gives CDR1 GTSNPN, CDR2 SVGIG (reference sequence). Trimming stripped 3 bases from V and 1 base from J, with 10 bases between. The CDR3 runs to 14 residues. The CDR3: CAWRSQEAKNIQYF. The CDR3 DNA is TGTGCCTGGAGAAGCCAGGAGGCCAAAAACATTCAGTACTTC.

This chain uses TRBV5-1 with TRBJ2-3; TRBD2 agrees at 15 bases. This CDR3 has 16 residues. Germline CDR1 reads SGHRS; CDR2 reads YFSETQ. Unmatched junction bases numbered 4, after V lost 4 bases and J lost 4 bases. The CDR3, as DNA: TGCGCCAGCAGCGGAGGACTAGCGGGAGGGCCAGATACGCAGTATTTT. As protein: CASSGGLAGGPDTQYF.

This clonotype came up a few times. The chain carries TRBV20-1 and TRBJ2-3; the D is unclear. The ends were cut back, 1 base at V and 5 bases at J, with 13 bases in the middle. The CDR3 has 14 amino acids. CDR1 and CDR2 (germline): DFQATT, SNEGSKA (reference sequence). The CDR3 DNA is TGCAGTGCTAGAGCTCCTAGAACTGTAGATACGCAGTATTTT. It encodes CSARAPRTVDTQYF.

This clonotype was counted ten times or more. The gene calls are TRBV5-1 and TRBJ2-7, with unresolved D. With 0 bases removed from V and 1 base from J, the gap between germline ends came to 8 bases. CDR3 length equals 14 residues. Germline CDR1 SGHRS, CDR2 YFSETQ. The CDR3 loop reads CASSLEGISYEQYF. The CDR3 coding sequence is TGCGCCAGCAGCTTGGAAGGGATTTCCTACGAGCAGTACTTC.

The chain employs TRBV29-1 and TRBJ2-5, with D unclear. The CDR3 is 12 amino acids. CDR1 is SQVTM and CDR2 is ANQGSEA in the germline V gene. The V end was cut by 4 bases, the J end by 2 bases, with 8 bases between. DNA of the CDR3: TGCAGCGTTGTCCCGTTTCAAGAGACCCAGTACTTC. It is translated as CSVVPFQETQYF.

The V gene is TRBV27, the J gene TRBJ2-5; D may be TRBD2 (7 bases). Germline CDR1 and CDR2: MNHEY and SMNVEV (reference sequence). The germline V and J ends were trimmed by 3 bases and 5 bases, with 16 bases remaining between them. This CDR3 comprises 15 residues. CDR3 sequence: CASSFKGGRGETQYF. The DNA for the CDR3 is TGTGCCAGCAGTTTTAAGGGGGGGAGAGGGGAGACCCAGTACTTC.

In this sample, this clonotype turned up a few times. J is TRBJ2-7 and V is TRBV3-1; D may match TRBD1 or TRBD2 (5 bases each). The ends were cut back, 0 bases at V and 12 bases at J, with 12 bases in the middle. The CDR3 consists of 12 residues. CDR1 is LGHDT and CDR2 is YNNKEL in the germline V gene (reference sequence). CDR3 protein: CASSQDWDQPYF. The CDR3 DNA sequence: TGTGCCAGCAGCCAAGATTGGGACCAACCGTACTTC.

The chain combines TRBV10-3 with TRBJ1-1; the D is unclear. This CDR3 contains 15 residues. With 0 bases removed from V and 5 bases from J, the gap between germline ends came to 13 bases. CDR1 and CDR2 (germline): ENHRY, SYGVKD. The CDR3 reads CAISESLTPGTEAFF. Written as DNA, the CDR3 is TGTGCCATCAGTGAGTCGCTCACTCCCGGGACTGAAGCTTTCTTT.

This clonotype was found a few times. The chain has TRBV12-3 or TRBV12-4 and TRBJ2-1; possibly TRBD1 for D (6 bases). The CDR3 covers 16 residues. V was shortened by 2 bases and J by 7 bases, with 18 bases between the two germline ends. The CDR3 nucleotides read TGTGCCAGCAGTTTATTCGGGGACAAGAGGTTGAATGAGCAGTTCTTC. Translation gives CASSLFGDKRLNEQFF.

This clonotype was detected a few times. The genes are TRBV5-5 and TRBJ2-7; 10 bases line up with TRBD2. J gave up 4 bases and V 5 bases, and 9 bases lay outside the gene matches. The CDR3 spans 15 residues. Germline V CDR1 and CDR2: SGHKS, YYEKEE (reference sequence). CDR3 loop: CASSTGTSASYEQYF. DNA of the CDR3: TGTGCCAGCAGTACCGGGACTAGCGCGAGTTACGAGCAGTACTTC.